The rows below give T cell receptor beta chains drawn from one sample of a study of shared clonotypes between healthy human individuals. Sequencing was performed with immunoSEQ multiplex PCR; in TCRdb, only in-frame clones are kept and a portion is missing. The table records about a million clones, roughly 80% of them present only once. The sample taken for sequencing was memory CD4+ T cells from PBMCs. The receptors were sampled from a man younger than 30 in good health. Some clones in this sample may be carry-over from other donors' samples. CDR3s include the opening cysteine and the closing phenylalanine or tryptophan. Fields, in order: D gene, clone size, V gene, J gene, CDR3 protein, CDR3 DNA. A D gene is named only where the DNA matches it firmly. Expanded clones are given a class, and other clones once, few, many or no size at all.

>-|-|TRBV2|TRBJ2-4
CATGVVEDIQYF
TGTGCCACCGGAGTCGTCGAGGACATTCAGTACTTC
>-|-|TRBV28|TRBJ2-5
CASSFSGNAVETQYF
TGTGCCAGCAGTTTTTCCGGGAACGCCGTGGAGACCCAGTACTTC
>-|-|TRBV12-2|TRBJ1-3
CASRLVGGWSGNTIYF
TGTGCAAGTCGCTTAGTCGGGGGATGGTCTGGAAACACCATATATTTT
>TRBD1|-|TRBV27|TRBJ2-6
CASRRSGGATGANVLTF
TGTGCCAGCAGGAGATCAGGGGGCGCAACAGGGGCCAACGTCCTGACTTTC
>-|-|TRBV18|TRBJ1-4
CASSPKIGSNEKLFF
TGTGCCAGCTCACCGAAAATAGGCAGCAATGAAAAACTGTTTTTT
>TRBD1|-|TRBV6-6|TRBJ1-4
CASTRDRGKRGEKLFF
TGTGCCAGCACCCGGGACAGGGGCAAGCGGGGTGAAAAACTGTTTTTT
>TRBD1|-|TRBV10-2|TRBJ1-1
CATWPGQGAWRTEAFF
TGCGCCACCTGGCCGGGACAGGGGGCTTGGAGGACTGAAGCTTTCTTT
>TRBD1|-|TRBV7-8|TRBJ2-5
CASSLARDRVRETQYF
TGTGCCAGCAGCTTAGCGAGGGACAGGGTCAGGGAGACCCAGTACTTC
>-|-|TRBV5-4|TRBJ1-3
CASSLDPLSGNTIYF
TGTGCCAGCAGCTTGGATCCGCTCTCTGGAAACACCATATATTTT
>-|-|TRBV5-1|TRBJ2-1
CASSLGSSYNEQFF
TGCGCCAGCAGCTTAGGCAGCTCCTACAATGAGCAGTTCTTC
>TRBD1|once|TRBV7-9|TRBJ2-7
CASSGLTGGYEQYF
TGTGCCAGCAGCGGACTGACAGGGGGCTACGAGCAGTACTTC
>TRBD1|-|TRBV5-4|TRBJ1-2
CASSFPGQGDYGYTF
TGTGCCAGCAGCTTTCCGGGACAGGGTGACTATGGCTACACCTTC
>TRBD1|once|TRBV6-5|TRBJ2-4
CASSPQGAGNIQYF
TGTGCCAGCAGCCCCCAGGGGGCGGGAAACATTCAGTACTTC
>TRBD2|-|TRBV7-2|TRBJ2-1
CASSPRTSGRDEQFF
TGTGCCAGCAGCCCCCGGACTAGCGGGAGAGACGAGCAGTTCTTC
>-|-|TRBV5-6|TRBJ2-1
CASSFPRQSYYNEQFF
TGTGCCAGCAGCTTTCCGAGGCAAAGTTACTACAATGAGCAGTTCTTC
>TRBD2|-|TRBV6-1|TRBJ2-7
CASSEGPVGLAVLYEQYF
TGTGCCAGCAGTGAAGGGCCCGTAGGACTAGCGGTTCTCTACGAGCAGTACTTC
>-|-|TRBV4-1|TRBJ2-5
CASSQERLGGGETQYF
TGCGCCAGCAGCCAAGAACGTTTGGGTGGGGGAGAGACCCAGTACTTC